The next 3 T cell receptor beta chains were all read from a single sample in a study of blood T cell repertoires in COVID-19. The repertoire was sequenced with immunoSEQ multiplex PCR; TCRdb's copy has only in-frame clones and lacks some. The data hold a few hundred thousand clones, with about 85% observed a single time. Sequenced material: PBMCs or T cells enriched from blood (not recorded which). These receptors were collected from a woman aged 25 to 39 who had recovered from COVID-19.

This clone was observed a single time. The chain employs TRBV5-1 and TRBJ2-3; 9 bases are shared with TRBD1. Trimming took 1 base from V and 5 from J; bases not matched to a gene: 5. The germline V gene encodes CDR1 SGHRS and CDR2 YFSETQ. The CDR3 covers 15 residues. The CDR3 DNA reads as TGCGCCAGCAGCTTGCGTGGGACAGGGAGAGATACGCAGTATTTT. Amino acids: CASSLRGTGRDTQYF.

The chain joins TRBV24-1 to TRBJ2-3, with D maybe TRBD1 (6 bases). With 4 bases removed from V and 6 bases from J, the gap between germline ends came to 13 bases. The germline V gene has CDR1 KGHDR and CDR2 SFDVKD. The CDR3 runs to 14 residues. This CDR3 is CATSDPLQGDTQYF. The CDR3 region has the DNA TGTGCCACCAGTGACCCTCTTCAGGGGGATACGCAGTATTTT.

This chain links TRBV5-1 with TRBJ1-2, with D perhaps matching TRBD1 (5 bases). Trimming left V 4 bases short and J 3 bases short, with 19 bases between. Germline values: CDR1 SGHRS, CDR2 YFSETQ. The CDR3 sequence is 16 residues long. Written as DNA, the CDR3 is TGCGCCAGCAGCGTGTCTGGGACTCAACATGACTATGGCTACACCTTC. Residues: CASSVSGTQHDYGYTF.